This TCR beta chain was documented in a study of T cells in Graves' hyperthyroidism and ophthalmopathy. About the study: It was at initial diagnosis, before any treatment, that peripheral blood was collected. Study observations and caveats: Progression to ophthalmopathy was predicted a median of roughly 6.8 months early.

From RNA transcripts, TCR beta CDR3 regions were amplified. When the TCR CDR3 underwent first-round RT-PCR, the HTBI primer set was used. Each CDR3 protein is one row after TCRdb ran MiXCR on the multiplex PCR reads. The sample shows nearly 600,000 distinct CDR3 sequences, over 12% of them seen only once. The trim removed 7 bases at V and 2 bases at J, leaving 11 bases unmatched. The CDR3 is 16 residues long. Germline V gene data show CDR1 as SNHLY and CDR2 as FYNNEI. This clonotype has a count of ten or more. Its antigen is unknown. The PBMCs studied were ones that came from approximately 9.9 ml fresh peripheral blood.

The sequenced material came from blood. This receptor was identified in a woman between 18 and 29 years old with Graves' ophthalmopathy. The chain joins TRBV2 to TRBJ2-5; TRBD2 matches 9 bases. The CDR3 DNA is TGTGCCAGCACCCGACCGGGACTAGCCCTTCAAGAGACCCAGTACTTC. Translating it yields CASTRPGLALQETQYF.